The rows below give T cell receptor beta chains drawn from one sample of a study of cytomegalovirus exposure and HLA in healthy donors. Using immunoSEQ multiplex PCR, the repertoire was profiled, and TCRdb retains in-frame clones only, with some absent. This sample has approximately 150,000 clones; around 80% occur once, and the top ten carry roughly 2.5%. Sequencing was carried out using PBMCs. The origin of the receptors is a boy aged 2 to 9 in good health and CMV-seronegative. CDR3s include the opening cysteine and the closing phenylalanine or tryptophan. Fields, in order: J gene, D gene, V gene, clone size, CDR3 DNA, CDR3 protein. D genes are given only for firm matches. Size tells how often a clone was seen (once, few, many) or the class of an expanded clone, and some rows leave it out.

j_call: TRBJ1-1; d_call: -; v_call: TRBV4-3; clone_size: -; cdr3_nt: TGCGCCAGCAGCCAAGTAAGCAGGGATGGGCTGTCTTTCTTT; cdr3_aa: CASSQVSRDGLSFF
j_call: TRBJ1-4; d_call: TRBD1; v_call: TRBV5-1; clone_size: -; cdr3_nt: TGCGCCAGCAGCTTGGAACAGGGGGCCGAAAAACTGTTTTTT; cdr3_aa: CASSLEQGAEKLFF
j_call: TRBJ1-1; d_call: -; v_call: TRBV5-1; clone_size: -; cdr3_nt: TGCGCCAGCAGCTTGGAAGGGGAAACTGAAGCTTTCTTT; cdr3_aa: CASSLEGETEAFF
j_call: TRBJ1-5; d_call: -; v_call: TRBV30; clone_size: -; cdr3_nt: TGTGCCTGGAGTGTGGTACAGGGTAATCAGCCCCAGCATTTT; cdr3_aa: CAWSVVQGNQPQHF
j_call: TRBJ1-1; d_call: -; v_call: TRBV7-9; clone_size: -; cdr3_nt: TGTGCCAGCAGCTTTAGGCCAGGGTTCTTGGGTACCGCTGAAGCTTTCTTT; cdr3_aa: CASSFRPGFLGTAEAFF
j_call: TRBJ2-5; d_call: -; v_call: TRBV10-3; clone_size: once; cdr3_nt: TGTGCCATCAGTGAAGGATTGCCGACTCAAGGGACCCAGTACTTC; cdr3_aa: CAISEGLPTQGTQYF
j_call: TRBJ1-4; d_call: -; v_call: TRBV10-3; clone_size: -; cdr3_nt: TGTGCCATCAGTGAATCGCAGGGTAATGAAAAACTGTTTTTT; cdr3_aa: CAISESQGNEKLFF
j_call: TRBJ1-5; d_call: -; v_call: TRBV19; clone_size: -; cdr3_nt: TGTGCCAGTAGTATAGATCGGGTCCAGCCCCAGCATTTT; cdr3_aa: CASSIDRVQPQHF
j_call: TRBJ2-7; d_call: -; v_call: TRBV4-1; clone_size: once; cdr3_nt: TGCGCCAGCAGCCAATTACCCTACGAGCAGTACTTC; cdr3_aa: CASSQLPYEQYF
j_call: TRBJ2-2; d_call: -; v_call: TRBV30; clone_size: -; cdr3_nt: TGTGCCTGGAGTGGGGTTCTAGGATCCGGGGAGCTGTTTTTT; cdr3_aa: CAWSGVLGSGELFF
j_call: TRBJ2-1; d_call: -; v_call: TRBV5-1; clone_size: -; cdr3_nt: TGCGCCAGCAGCCAGGGTAAGAGCTCCTACAATGAGCAGTTCTTC; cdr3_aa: CASSQGKSSYNEQFF
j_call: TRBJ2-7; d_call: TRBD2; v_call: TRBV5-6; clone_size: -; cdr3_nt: TGTGCCAGCAGTCCCGGGACTAGCGGCTACGAGCAGTACTTC; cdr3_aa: CASSPGTSGYEQYF